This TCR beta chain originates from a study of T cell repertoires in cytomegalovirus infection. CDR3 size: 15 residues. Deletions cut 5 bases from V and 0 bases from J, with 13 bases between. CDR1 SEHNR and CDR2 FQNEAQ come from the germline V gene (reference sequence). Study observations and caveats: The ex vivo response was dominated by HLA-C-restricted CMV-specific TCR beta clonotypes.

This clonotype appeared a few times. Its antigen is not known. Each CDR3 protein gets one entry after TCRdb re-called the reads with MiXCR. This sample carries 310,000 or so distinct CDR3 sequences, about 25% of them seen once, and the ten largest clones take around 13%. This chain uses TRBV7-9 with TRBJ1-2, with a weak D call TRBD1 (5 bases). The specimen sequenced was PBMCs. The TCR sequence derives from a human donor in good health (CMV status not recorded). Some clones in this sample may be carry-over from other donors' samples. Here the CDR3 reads CASSLQWTPNYGYTF. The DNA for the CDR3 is TGTGCCAGCAGCCTTCAGTGGACACCTAACTATGGCTACACCTTC.